This note documents a single T cell receptor (beta chain) sequence. The sample belongs to a study of blood T cell repertoires in COVID-19. In the study overall: From the United States, Italy and Spain came samples of acute and convalescent COVID-19. PBMCs, B-cell-depleted T cells, or T cells were the source of the cDNA or gDNA that made up the material.

Per the original data handling: For nucleated cells, counts were estimated from reference gene primer amplification. TCRdb's table, derived via immunoSEQ multiplex PCR, lists solely in-frame clones and lacks some. V, J and clone size derive from that table, while D and trimming were established from the DNA sequence. This table has some 120,000 clones, 55% to 70% appearing once. Trimming pared 8 bases from V and 5 bases from J, leaving 15 bases between. This CDR3 contains 13 residues. Germline assignment: CDR1 SGHNT and CDR2 YENEEA. Sequencing was carried out using peripheral blood. The sequence was collected from a woman in her 70s with acute or convalescent COVID-19. The chain has TRBV11-3 and TRBJ2-5; weak D call: TRBD2 (6 bases). The CDR3, as DNA: TGTGCCAGCGCTTTGAATCGGGGGGAGACCCAGTACTTC. Its protein product is CASALNRGETQYF.